These 10 T cell receptor beta chains originate from one sample sequenced in a study of blood T cell repertoires in COVID-19. Method: immunoSEQ multiplex PCR; TCRdb's copy keeps in-frame clones and lacks some. The repertoire holds about 56,000 clones, roughly 84% seen once, with 15% to 20% in the top ten. Sequenced sample: peripheral blood. The receptors shown here come from a man in his 60s with COVID-19, enrolled during active disease.

This chain joins TRBV2 and TRBJ1-1, with TRBD1 matching over 9 bases. The CDR3 is made up of 16 amino acids. Per germline, CDR1 SNHLY and CDR2 FYNNEI. The CDR3 DNA sequence: TGTGCGACCAAGAGGGACAGGGCTTCAATGAACACTGAAGCTTTCTTT. This translates into CATKRDRASMNTEAFF. The full variable domain, its missing parts supplied by reference TRBV2 and TRBJ1-1, is EPEVTQTPSHQVTQMGQEVILRCVPISNHLYFYWYRQILGQKVEFLVSFYNNEISEKSEIFDDQFSVERPDGSNFTLKIRSTKLEDSAMYFCATKRDRASMNTEAFFGQGTRLTVV.

V gene TRBV6-5 combines with J gene TRBJ2-7; D may be TRBD2 (6 bases). Deletions cut 4 bases from V and 0 bases from J, with 13 bases between. Germline values: CDR1 MNHEY, CDR2 SVGAGI. The CDR3 is made up of 15 amino acids. In DNA form, the CDR3 reads TGTGCCAGCAGTTTCGCGGGGCCCGACTCCTACGAGCAGTACTTC. This gives the protein CASSFAGPDSYEQYF.

The chain uses TRBV5-5 and TRBJ1-2, with 9 positions matching TRBD1. The CDR3 extends over 14 amino acids. The germline V gene encodes CDR1 SGHKS and CDR2 YYEKEE (reference sequence). Trimming at V came to 3 bases and at J to 7 bases, leaving 7 bases not matched to a gene. The CDR3 protein is CASSSGDRAAGYTF. CDR3 nucleotide sequence: TGTGCCAGCAGCTCCGGGGACAGGGCTGCTGGCTACACCTTC.

V usage is TRBV5-4 and J usage is TRBJ2-2, with D unresolved. The V end was cut by 2 bases, the J end by 3 bases, with 5 bases between. Per the germline V gene, CDR1 is SGHNT and CDR2 is YYREEE (reference sequence). The CDR3 consists of 13 residues. The CDR3 loop reads CASSFGYTGELFF. The CDR3 DNA reads TGTGCCAGCAGCTTTGGCTACACCGGGGAGCTGTTTTTT. Variable domain in full (rest from reference TRBV5-4 and TRBJ2-2): ETGVTQSPTHLIKTRGQQVTLRCSSQSGHNTVSWYQQALGQGPQFIFQYYREEENGRGNFPPRFSGLQFPNYSSELNVNALELDDSALYLCASSFGYTGELFFGEGSRLTVL.

CDR3: CASSETQGSIHEQYF. CDR3 bases: TGTGCCAGCAGTGAAACACAGGGGTCTATCCACGAGCAGTACTTC. The rearrangement uses TRBV25-1 and TRBJ2-7; 7 bases align to TRBD1. Trimming at V came to 2 bases and at J to 5 bases, leaving 9 bases not matched to a gene. This CDR3 has 15 residues. CDR1 is MGHDK and CDR2 is SYGVNS in the germline V gene.

The CDR3 region has the DNA TGTGCCAGCAGCGTAGTAGGTACTAGCGCAGATACGCAGTATTTT. Its translation: CASSVVGTSADTQYF. The chain combines TRBV9 with TRBJ2-3; 7 bases are a match to TRBD2. Germline V gene lookup returns CDR1 SGDLS and CDR2 YYNGEE. The CDR3 runs 15 residues. J lost 4 bases, V lost 0 bases, and 5 bases had no gene match.

V is TRBV15 and J is TRBJ2-2, with a possible D match to TRBD2 (5 bases). In germline, CDR1 is LNHNV, CDR2 YYDKDF (reference sequence). The CDR3 is 16 residues long. V was clipped by 0 bases and J by 0 bases, with 8 bases between them. As DNA, the CDR3 is TGTGCCACCAGCAGAGATAGCGCTGCGAACACCGGGGAGCTGTTTTTT. This encodes CATSRDSAANTGELFF. Based on the CDR3 plus reference TRBV15 and TRBJ2-2, the full variable domain is DAMVIQNPRYQVTQFGKPVTLSCSQTLNHNVMYWYQQKSSQAPKLLFHYYDKDFNNEADTPDNFQSRRPNTSFCFLDIRSPGLGDTAMYLCATSRDSAANTGELFFGEGSRLTVL.

This clone was recorded only once. The chain employs TRBV29-1 and TRBJ1-2, with D possibly being TRBD1 (5 bases). The V and J ends lost 6 bases and 6 bases respectively, with 17 bases between them. Germline assignment: CDR1 SQVTM and CDR2 ANQGSEA. This CDR3 has 13 residues. CDR3 loop: CSVRGLEGNGYTF. The CDR3 bases are TGCAGCGTACGAGGGTTGGAGGGGAATGGCTACACCTTC.

The chain couples TRBV5-1 to TRBJ1-4; D unresolved. Germline CDR1 and CDR2: SGHRS and YFSETQ. V dropped 0 bases and J dropped 7 bases, with 13 bases sitting between them. This CDR3 is built from 15 residues. CDR3 coding DNA: TGCGCCAGCAGCTTGGAGCCGGGTCCGGCTGAAAAACTGTTTTTT. Protein product: CASSLEPGPAEKLFF.

The V gene is TRBV6-5, the J gene TRBJ2-1; TRBD2 matches at 7 bases. The germline V gene encodes CDR1 MNHEY and CDR2 SVGAGI. CDR3 size: 14 residues. V lost 6 bases to trimming and J lost 2 bases; unmatched junction nucleotides: 4. The CDR3 coding sequence is TGTGCCAGCAGGATGGGAGGGGCCTACAATGAGCAGTTCTTC. Its translation is CASRMGGAYNEQFF.